This T cell receptor (beta chain) was identified during a study of T cells in Graves' hyperthyroidism and ophthalmopathy. Amplification of TCR beta CDR3 regions used RNA as the template. HTBI primers were the set used in a first-round RT-PCR of the TCR CDR3. Using its own MiXCR run on the multiplex PCR reads, TCRdb lists one record per CDR3 protein. Found here are around 340,000 distinct CDR3 sequences, 18% of them singletons; the top ten hold approximately 54%. This clonotype was detected many times. Germline V lookup: CDR1 MDHEN, CDR2 SYDVKM. Trimming cost V 3 bases and J 3 bases; bases outside gene matches: 4. CDR3 length: 15 amino acids. For the diagnoses, clinical symptoms, serum thyroxine and TRAb, thyroid ultrasound and orbital computed tomography were used.

This receptor was obtained from a woman between 45 and 65 years old with Graves' hyperthyroidism. Input material: blood. This rearrangement joins TRBV28 to TRBJ2-1; 8 bases map to TRBD2. The CDR3 DNA reads as TGTGCCAGCAGTTTTGTAGCGGGAATCTACAATGAGCAGTTCTTC. Translated: CASSFVAGIYNEQFF.